Following are 25 T cell receptor beta chains from one sample sequenced in a study of cytotoxic CD8 clonotypes in ibrutinib-treated CLL. Sequenced by immunoSEQ multiplex PCR; TCRdb stores in-frame clones only, minus some. The sample has roughly 200,000 clones, approximately 70% seen once. Material: PBMCs, obtained after 12 months of ibrutinib treatment. These receptors were obtained from a human donor with chronic lymphocytic leukemia.

This chain uses TRBV5-6 with TRBJ1-2; D gene uncertain. V was clipped by 0 bases and J by 1 base, with 4 bases between them. This CDR3 has 13 amino acids. Per the germline V gene, CDR1 is SGHDT and CDR2 is YYEEEE. In DNA, the CDR3 is TGTGCCAGCAGCTTGGTAGATAACTATGGCTACACCTTC. Translated: CASSLVDNYGYTF.

V is TRBV28 and J is TRBJ1-5; no definite D call. V was trimmed by 6 bases and J by 0 bases, leaving 18 bases between them. CDR1 is MDHEN, CDR2 SYDVKM, per germline. The CDR3 length is 17 residues. In DNA, the CDR3 is TGTGCCAGCAGCTATACCGGCAGTACCTTTAGCAATCAGCCCCAGCATTTT. Protein product: CASSYTGSTFSNQPQHF.

V gene TRBV12-5 combines with J gene TRBJ1-2, with D hard to call. Germline-derived CDR1 and CDR2 are LGHNT and FRNRAP. There are 13 residues in the CDR3. The V gene lost 3 bases and the J gene lost 5 bases, with 10 bases spanning the gap. As DNA, the CDR3 is TGTGCTAGTGGTTTCGGACTTAAATATGGCTACACCTTC. This encodes CASGFGLKYGYTF.

The chain uses TRBV21-1 and TRBJ1-5. TRBV21-1 is shown as a pseudogene. This CDR3 comprises 14 residues. The CDR3 DNA reads TGTGCCAGCAGGAAAAAACGGGACCCCACGGCCCAGCATTTT. Residues: CASRKKRDPTAQHF.

The chain recombines TRBV5-1 with TRBJ2-3; D may match TRBD1 or TRBD2 (5 bases each). This CDR3 has 15 amino acids. V lost 4 bases and J 0 bases, leaving 12 bases between the germline ends. The germline gives CDR1 SGHRS, CDR2 YFSETQ. The CDR3 spells CASSLGAGSTDTQYF. CDR3 sequence (DNA): TGCGCCAGCAGCCTCGGGGCCGGGAGCACAGATACGCAGTATTTT.

This chain links TRBV15 with TRBJ2-7, with 10 bases that match TRBD2. The germline V gene has CDR1 LNHNV and CDR2 YYDKDF (reference sequence). This CDR3 spans 15 amino acids. With 0 bases clipped from V and 6 bases from J, the junction kept 5 bases outside the gene matches. This CDR3 is CATSREASGSSEQYF. Written as DNA, the CDR3 is TGTGCCACCAGCAGAGAGGCTAGCGGGAGTTCCGAGCAGTACTTC.

The J gene is TRBJ2-1, the V gene TRBV2, with TRBD2 matching over 9 bases. The CDR3 totals 15 residues. Trimming took 5 bases from V and 2 from J; bases not matched to a gene: 4. Germline-derived CDR1 and CDR2 are SNHLY and FYNNEI. In DNA form, the CDR3 reads TGTGCCAGCAGTTCGGCTAGCGGGACCTACAATGAGCAGTTCTTC. Its translation: CASSSASGTYNEQFF.

The chain is built from TRBV23-1 and TRBJ2-2; D might be TRBD2 (6 bases). TRBV23-1 is an ORF; its function is uncertain. The CDR3 runs 20 residues. Trimming removed 4 bases from V and 7 bases from J, with 31 bases in between. DNA of the CDR3: TGCGCCAGCAGTCGGTGGGAACAGGAGGGGCGGTGGCCGAACGACGGGGAGCTGTTTTTT. Amino acids: CASSRWEQEGRWPNDGELFF.

V usage is TRBV4-3 and J usage is TRBJ2-1; D may correspond to TRBD1 or TRBD2 (6 bases each). Germline CDR1 reads LGHNA; CDR2 reads YSLEER. Trimming took off 0 bases at V and 6 bases at J, with 15 bases between the two ends. The CDR3 spans 16 residues. For the CDR3, the DNA is TGCGCCAGCAGCCAAGAAGGACCCTCGGGGGCCAATGAGCAGTTCTTC. This sequence encodes CASSQEGPSGANEQFF.

The J gene is TRBJ2-2, the V gene TRBV28; D may be TRBD1 (6 bases). Trimming removed 1 base at V and 5 bases at J, with 8 bases between. CDR3 length equals 14 residues. From germline, CDR1 is MDHEN and CDR2 SYDVKM. The CDR3 protein is CASSLYTGTGELFF. CDR3 in DNA: TGTGCCAGCAGTTTATACACAGGGACCGGGGAGCTGTTTTTT. Looking up the rest from reference TRBV28 and TRBJ2-2 gives the full variable domain: DVKVTQSSRYLVKRTGEKVFLECVQDMDHENMFWYRQDPGLGLRLIYFSYDVKMKEKGDIPEGYSVSREKKERFSLILESASTNQTSMYLCASSLYTGTGELFFGEGSRLTVL.

The genes are TRBV7-2 and TRBJ2-7, with no clear D. Trimming shortened V by 0 bases and J by 4 bases, and 13 bases separated the two germline ends. Germline V gene lookup returns CDR1 SGHTA and CDR2 FQGNSA. The CDR3 spans 15 residues. The CDR3 sequence is CASSLALPPEYEQYF. CDR3 sequence (DNA): TGTGCCAGCAGCTTAGCCTTGCCTCCCGAATACGAGCAGTACTTC.

The CDR3 DNA is TGTGCCAGCACCTACCCCCGGACAGGGACTTATGGCTACACCTTC. It specifies CASTYPRTGTYGYTF. The rearrangement uses TRBV28 and TRBJ1-2; 8 bases match TRBD1. Germline V gene data show CDR1 as MDHEN and CDR2 as SYDVKM. Trimming took 7 bases from V and 5 from J; bases not matched to a gene: 12. The CDR3 length is 15 residues.

The chain has TRBV2 and TRBJ1-5; D is uncertain. Germline V gene sequence: CDR1 SNHLY, CDR2 FYNNEI. The CDR3 runs to 15 residues. Trimming shortened V by 6 bases and J by 3 bases, and 15 bases separated the two germline ends. CDR3 amino acids: CASRPDGTINQPQHF. The CDR3 nucleotides are TGTGCCAGCAGGCCGGACGGAACAATCAATCAGCCCCAGCATTTT. Filled out from reference TRBV2 and TRBJ1-5, the complete variable domain reads EPEVTQTPSHQVTQMGQEVILRCVPISNHLYFYWYRQILGQKVEFLVSFYNNEISEKSEIFDDQFSVERPDGSNFTLKIRSTKLEDSAMYFCASRPDGTINQPQHFGDGTRLSIL.

The CDR3, as DNA: TGTGCCTGGAGCTTAGCCGTAGCGGGGGGGAACACCGGGGAGCTGTTTTTT. Translation gives CAWSLAVAGGNTGELFF. The chain links TRBV30 to TRBJ2-2, with 10 bases lining up with TRBD2. The germline CDR1 and CDR2 sequences are GTSNPN and SVGIG (reference sequence). V shed 3 bases and J 1 base; nucleotides not matched to a gene: 8. The CDR3 length is 17 residues.

The J gene is TRBJ1-5, the V gene TRBV4-1, with D maybe TRBD1 (5 bases). The CDR3 is 14 amino acids. V shed 6 bases and J shed 1 base, with 10 bases lying between them. CDR1 is MGHRA and CDR2 is YSYEKL in the germline V gene. CDR3 sequence reads: CASRAQGSNQPQHF. In nucleotides, the CDR3 is TGCGCCAGCAGGGCGCAGGGCAGCAATCAGCCCCAGCATTTT.

This chain links TRBV5-1 with TRBJ2-5; D may be TRBD1 (5 bases). Per germline, CDR1 SGHRS and CDR2 YFSETQ. This CDR3 has 16 residues. Trimming removed 4 bases at V and 4 bases at J, with 20 bases between. The CDR3 region has the DNA TGCGCCAGCAGCGTGGTCCCCGCAGGGCGGACAGAGACCCAGTACTTC. Residues: CASSVVPAGRTETQYF. Together with reference TRBV5-1 and TRBJ2-5, the CDR3 gives the full variable domain: KAGVTQTPRYLIKTRGQQVTLSCSPISGHRSVSWYQQTPGQGLQFLFEYFSETQRNKGNFPGRFSGRQFSNSRSEMNVSTLELGDSALYLCASSVVPAGRTETQYFGPGTRLLVL.

This clone was seen a few times. The chain uses TRBV6-5 and TRBJ2-5; D ambiguous. Between the trimmed V and J ends, which lost 2 bases and 4 bases, there was a span of 5 bases. Germline loops: CDR1 MNHEY, CDR2 SVGAGI. This CDR3 has 12 residues. The CDR3 spells CASSYGPETQYF. CDR3 nucleotides: TGTGCCAGCAGTTACGGGCCAGAGACCCAGTACTTC.

There are a few counts of this clone. The V gene is TRBV4-1, the J gene TRBJ1-5; D is possibly TRBD1 (5 bases). Trimming took 1 base from V and 1 from J, leaving 17 bases between them. Germline-derived CDR1 and CDR2 are MGHRA and YSYEKL. This CDR3 region has 18 residues. The CDR3 is CASSQVAGRIESNQPQHF. The DNA for the CDR3 is TGCGCCAGCAGCCAAGTGGCAGGGAGAATAGAGAGCAATCAGCCCCAGCATTTT.

For this clone: The junction departs from the called germline gene at one end, perhaps through a read error. The chain links TRBV7-7 to TRBJ2-1, with 13 bases lining up with TRBD2. The CDR3 runs 15 residues. Germline V CDR1 and CDR2: SSHAT, FNYEAQ (reference sequence). CDR3: CASSRGLAGVLEQFF. The CDR3 DNA is TGTGCTAGCAGCCGAGGACTAGCGGGAGTCCTTGAGCAGTTCTTC.

The J gene is TRBJ2-2, the V gene TRBV18; D could derive from TRBD1 or TRBD2 (5 bases each). Germline CDR1 is KGHSH and CDR2 is LQKENI. CDR3 size: 17 residues. The ends were cut back, 0 bases at V and 1 base at J, with 12 bases in the middle. The CDR3 DNA reads as TGTGCCAGCTCACCACCCGAGGGGCGCGAGAACACCGGGGAGCTGTTTTTT. Its protein is CASSPPEGRENTGELFF.

The chain couples TRBV19 to TRBJ1-2; a possible D gene is TRBD1 (6 bases). The CDR3 is 13 amino acids. Deletions cut 9 bases from V and 8 bases from J, with 19 bases between. Germline lookup yields CDR1 LNHDA and CDR2 SQIVND (reference sequence). The CDR3 DNA sequence: TGTGCCAGCACCGGCGTACAGGGAAGCGGCTACACCTTC. Amino acids: CASTGVQGSGYTF. Full variable domain (rest looked up from reference TRBV19 and TRBJ1-2): DGGITQSPKYLFRKEGQNVTLSCEQNLNHDAMYWYRQDPGQGLRLIYYSQIVNDFQKGDIAEGYSVSREKKESFPLTVTSAQKNPTAFYLCASTGVQGSGYTFGSGTRLTVV.

The V gene is TRBV4-1, the J gene TRBJ1-3; possible D gene TRBD1, 5 bases. The CDR3 sequence is 15 residues long. The V end was cut by 2 bases, the J end by 1 base, with 9 bases between. Germline loops: CDR1 MGHRA, CDR2 YSYEKL. In nucleotides, the CDR3 is TGCGCCAGCAGCCAACCCAGGGAGTCTGGAAACACCATATATTTT. This translates into CASSQPRESGNTIYF.

The chain carries TRBV30 and TRBJ1-2; TRBD1 might be the D (5 bases). Germline CDR1 is GTSNPN and CDR2 is SVGIG (reference sequence). V shed 3 bases and J shed 2 bases, with 19 bases lying between them. This CDR3 region has 16 residues. In DNA, the CDR3 is TGTGCCTGGAGAGAACAGGTCGCGGGGTTAAACTATGGCTACACCTTC. Translated: CAWREQVAGLNYGYTF. Full variable domain (remainder filled in from reference TRBV30 and TRBJ1-2): SQTIHQWPATLVQPVGSPLSLECTVEGTSNPNLYWYRQAAGRGLQLLFYSVGIGQISSEVPQNLSASRPQDRQFILSSKKLLLSDSGFYLCAWREQVAGLNYGYTFGSGTRLTVV.

The chain couples TRBV6-5 to TRBJ1-1; 9 bases line up with TRBD1. The length of the CDR3 is 15 residues. V trimming: 7 bases; J trimming: 4 bases; junction bases outside the gene matches: 10. CDR1 MNHEY and CDR2 SVGAGI come from the germline V gene. CDR3 loop: CASTKGQGRGTEAFF. CDR3 nucleotides: TGTGCCAGCACTAAGGGACAGGGACGCGGCACTGAAGCTTTCTTT.

Only a few counts were recorded for this clone. This chain uses TRBV6-5 with TRBJ1-2; D is possibly TRBD1 (5 bases). With 6 bases removed from V and 9 bases from J, the gap between germline ends came to 23 bases. Germline-derived CDR1 and CDR2 are MNHEY and SVGAGI. The CDR3 is 15 residues long. CDR3 sequence (DNA): TGTGCCAGCAGAGTCGGAGGACGGGACGGGGAGAGCTACACCTTC. This encodes CASRVGGRDGESYTF.